This T cell receptor beta chain was captured in a study of monozygotic twins with inflammatory bowel disease. Study-level results: Against healthy co-twins, IBD patients had lower TCRbeta diversity (measured by inverse Simpson).

The CDR3 consists of 13 residues. Per germline, CDR1 DFQATT and CDR2 SNEGSKA (reference sequence). During cDNA synthesis, UMIs that each contained a 6-nucleotide sample barcode were added by means of template switching. TCRalpha and TCRbeta cDNA went through nested PCRs of approximately 17 and 9 cycles, two in total. TCRdb re-called the 5' RACE reads and shows each CDR3 protein once, DNA omitted. The sample's table shows 300,000 to 350,000 distinct CDR3 sequences. Turning to this clonotype: What it recognizes is unknown.

This clonotype was sampled from a human donor with ulcerative colitis or Crohn's disease, or a healthy co-twin of an affected twin (not recorded which). The genes are TRBV20-1 and TRBJ2-2. Sequenced sample: blood. CDR3: CSARDHISGELFF.